These 19 T cell receptor beta chains share one sample of origin, sequenced in a study of shared clonotypes between healthy human individuals. Assay used: immunoSEQ multiplex PCR; TCRdb lists only in-frame clones, some missing. The sample gives roughly 2 million clones, 85% to 95% of which show up once; roughly 1.1% is in the top ten. Naive CD8 populations comprised CD45RO-negative cells positively selected for CCR7, excluding terminally differentiated effector memory CD45RA+ cells. Material: naive CD8+ T cells sorted from blood. The source is a man aged 18-30 years in good health.

The chain has TRBV2 and TRBJ2-2; 7 bases are shared with TRBD1. Germline V gene lookup returns CDR1 SNHLY and CDR2 FYNNEI. The CDR3 extends over 18 amino acids. With 4 bases clipped from V and 2 bases from J, the junction kept 13 bases outside the gene matches. The DNA of the CDR3 is TGTGCCAGCAGTGCCGGGACAGCGACTTACCCCAACACCGGGGAGCTGTTTTTT. Encoded protein: CASSAGTATYPNTGELFF.

In this sample, this clone turned up a few times. The rearrangement joins TRBV5-4 to TRBJ1-1; D perhaps matches TRBD1 (6 bases). The germline V gene encodes CDR1 SGHNT and CDR2 YYREEE (reference sequence). V was trimmed by 6 bases and J by 0 bases, leaving 9 bases between them. This CDR3 spans 13 amino acids. This CDR3 reads CASMPGVNTEAFF. CDR3 nucleotides: TGTGCCAGCATGCCAGGGGTGAACACTGAAGCTTTCTTT.

This chain uses TRBV30 with TRBJ2-1; 10 bases are shared with TRBD1. The ends lost 1 base at V and 8 bases at J; junction bases unmatched: 5. The CDR3 is made up of 14 amino acids. Per the germline V gene, CDR1 is GTSNPN and CDR2 is SVGIG (reference sequence). The CDR3 DNA follows: TGTGCCTGGAGTGGGGGACAGGGGTACGATGAGCAGTTCTTC. Its protein is CAWSGGQGYDEQFF.

The J gene is TRBJ2-7, the V gene TRBV5-1; D ambiguous. V was cut by 3 bases and J by 4 bases, with 17 bases left in between. CDR3 length: 15 amino acids. Germline lookup yields CDR1 SGHRS and CDR2 YFSETQ. CDR3 protein: CASSYISVSSYEQYF. The CDR3, as DNA: TGCGCCAGCAGCTACATAAGCGTCTCCTCGTACGAGCAGTACTTC.

The sample holds a few counts of this clone. The chain uses TRBV2 and TRBJ1-2; a possible D gene is TRBD1 (6 bases). The CDR3 loop spans 15 amino acids. From germline, CDR1 is SNHLY and CDR2 FYNNEI. Trimming left V 2 bases short and J 6 bases short, with 16 bases between. The CDR3 loop reads CASSEYQGLAHGYTF. CDR3 in DNA: TGTGCCAGCAGTGAATATCAGGGGCTGGCCCATGGCTACACCTTC.

The chain has TRBV11-2 and TRBJ1-3, with 11 bases aligning to TRBD1. The CDR3 covers 19 residues. The trim removed 3 bases at V and 0 bases at J, leaving 10 bases unmatched. CDR1 and CDR2 (germline): SGHAT, FQNNGV. This CDR3 reads CASSFPGQGVLRSGNTIYF. Written as DNA, the CDR3 is TGTGCCAGCAGCTTTCCGGGACAGGGGGTATTACGCTCTGGAAACACCATATATTTT.

This chain joins TRBV9 and TRBJ2-7, with 13 bases matching TRBD2. V gave up 3 bases and J gave up 7 bases; unmatched junction bases: 7. Germline V lookup: CDR1 SGDLS, CDR2 YYNGEE. The length of the CDR3 is 15 residues. The CDR3 here is CASSAGLAGVREQYF. The CDR3 DNA reads TGTGCCAGCAGCGCAGGACTAGCGGGAGTTCGGGAGCAGTACTTC.

This rearrangement joins TRBV6-5 to TRBJ2-5; D possibly matches TRBD1 or TRBD2 (5 bases each). Per germline, CDR1 MNHEY and CDR2 SVGAGI. Trimming cost V 3 bases and J 5 bases, with 13 bases left between them. The CDR3 consists of 14 residues. CDR3 region: CASSYGTTWETQYF. Written as DNA, the CDR3 is TGTGCCAGCAGTTATGGGACCACGTGGGAGACCCAGTACTTC.

This rearrangement joins TRBV13 to TRBJ2-1, with D perhaps matching TRBD2 (5 bases). This CDR3 is built from 14 residues. V gave up 1 base and J gave up 12 bases, with 16 bases separating them. From germline, CDR1 is PRHDT and CDR2 FYEKMQ (reference sequence). The CDR3 region is CASSLVDSSWGQFF. The DNA of the CDR3 is TGTGCCAGCAGCTTAGTGGACTCGTCCTGGGGGCAGTTCTTC.

V is TRBV6-6 and J is TRBJ2-7; 7 nucleotides agree with TRBD1. This CDR3 is built from 15 residues. The V gene's germline CDR1 is MNHNY and CDR2 SVGAGI (reference sequence). The J segment lost 2 bases and the V segment lost 0 bases, leaving 4 bases of the junction unmatched. CDR3: CASSYSTQGAYEQYF. The CDR3 nucleotides are TGTGCCAGCAGTTACTCGACCCAGGGGGCCTACGAGCAGTACTTC.

The rearrangement joins TRBV18 to TRBJ2-7, with D perhaps TRBD1 (6 bases). This CDR3 has 15 amino acids. V shed 0 bases and J shed 5 bases, with 14 bases lying between them. Germline-derived CDR1 and CDR2 are KGHSH and LQKENI. The CDR3 loop reads CASSPPRGAVHEQYF. The CDR3 coding sequence is TGTGCCAGCTCACCACCCAGGGGCGCCGTCCACGAGCAGTACTTC.

On this clone itself: Different DNA sequences within this sample yield the same CDR3. CDR3 coding DNA: TGTGCCAGCAGCTTAGAGGGACAGGGGAACTACGAGCAGTACTTC. Its protein product is CASSLEGQGNYEQYF. This sequence joins TRBV11-2 and TRBJ2-7; 10 positions match TRBD1. V was pared by 0 bases and J by 3 bases, with 2 bases of the junction left unmatched. CDR1 and CDR2 from the germline V gene are SGHAT and FQNNGV. This CDR3 has 15 amino acids.

V gene TRBV11-3 combines with J gene TRBJ2-3; D perhaps matches TRBD2 (5 bases). Germline values: CDR1 SGHNT, CDR2 YENEEA. The CDR3 contains 16 residues. V lost 4 bases and J 1 base, leaving 15 bases between the germline ends. The CDR3 coding sequence is TGTGCCAGCAGCTACAAGACCGGAGGAGGCACAGATACGCAGTATTTT. Protein sequence: CASSYKTGGGTDTQYF.

V is TRBV6-5 and J is TRBJ2-1; 9 bases agree with TRBD2. J gave up 8 bases and V 1 base, and 6 bases lay outside the gene matches. The CDR3 runs to 15 residues. Germline V CDR1 and CDR2: MNHEY, SVGAGI. The DNA of the CDR3 is TGTGCCAGCAGTTACTTTGCGGGGGGGCCTGATGAGCAGTTCTTC. Translated: CASSYFAGGPDEQFF.

The rearrangement joins TRBV18 to TRBJ2-1; TRBD2 agrees at 7 bases. The V gene's germline CDR1 is KGHSH and CDR2 LQKENI. CDR3 length: 16 amino acids. The J segment lost 0 bases and the V segment lost 5 bases, leaving 7 bases of the junction unmatched. The CDR3 DNA reads as TGTGCCAGCTCAAACCTAGCGGATAACTCCTACAATGAGCAGTTCTTC. Its translation: CASSNLADNSYNEQFF.

The chain carries TRBV9 and TRBJ1-1, with TRBD1 as a possible D gene (6 bases). The CDR3 is 15 residues long. CDR1 and CDR2 (germline): SGDLS, YYNGEE. V gave up 4 bases and J gave up 3 bases, with 16 bases separating them. The CDR3 here is CASSPRGGSDTEAFF. The CDR3 coding sequence is TGTGCCAGCAGCCCTAGAGGGGGGTCGGACACTGAAGCTTTCTTT.

V gene TRBV5-4 combines with J gene TRBJ1-1; D ambiguous. CDR3 length: 12 amino acids. Looked up from germline, CDR1 is SGHNT and CDR2 is YYREEE (reference sequence). V gave up 3 bases and J gave up 7 bases, with 10 bases separating them. The CDR3 reads CASSWAGVEAFF. DNA for the CDR3: TGTGCCAGCAGCTGGGCCGGGGTTGAAGCTTTCTTT.

This chain uses TRBV4-1 with TRBJ2-1, with D possibly matching TRBD2 (7 bases). Germline lookup yields CDR1 MGHRA and CDR2 YSYEKL. This CDR3 is 14 amino acids long. V lost 1 base and J lost 10, with 14 bases in between. CDR3 sequence reads: CASSQVGGAEEQFF. As DNA, the CDR3 is TGCGCCAGCAGCCAAGTAGGGGGGGCAGAAGAGCAGTTCTTC.

The CDR3 loop is CSVDSGGGTEAFF. As DNA, the CDR3 is TGCAGCGTTGACTCCGGGGGAGGGACTGAAGCTTTCTTT. This rearrangement joins TRBV29-1 to TRBJ1-1; maybe TRBD1 (5 bases). Germline V gene sequence: CDR1 SQVTM, CDR2 ANQGSEA. This CDR3 is built from 13 residues. Trimming took 3 bases from V and 5 from J, leaving 13 bases between them.